The 8 T cell receptor beta chains given below trace back to one sample, sequenced in a study of T-cell reconstitution after alpha-beta-depleted transplantation in children. Unique molecular identifiers were incorporated during preparation of the TCRbeta library. TCRdb re-called the PCR reads with MiXCR, one entry per CDR3 protein. The table lists under 140,000 distinct CDR3 sequences, over 9% of them singletons. Material: PBMCs from the stem cell graft donor, obtained from the stem cell graft. Source of these receptors: a human donor who donated a stem cell graft to a child with acute lymphoblastic leukemia.

This clonotype occurred a few times. The chain recombines TRBV1 with TRBJ2-1; TRBD2 is the table's D call, not checked against the DNA. TRBV1 is a known pseudogene. The CDR3 loop spans 14 amino acids. In nucleotides, the CDR3 is TGCACCAGCAGCAGGCCTAGCGGTGGGATTGGGCAGTTCTTC. This translates into CTSSRPSGGIGQFF.

This clonotype was counted ten times or more. The rearrangement uses TRBV28 and TRBJ2-7; 11 bases line up with TRBD2. V lost 5 bases and J lost 1; bases outside the gene matches: 4. CDR3 size: 15 residues. Looked up from germline, CDR1 is MDHEN and CDR2 is SYDVKM. CDR3 loop: CASSVTSGTSYEQYF. The CDR3 nucleotides read TGTGCCAGCAGTGTGACTAGCGGGACTTCCTACGAGCAGTACTTC.

In this sample, this clonotype turned up many times. V gene TRBV7-6 combines with J gene TRBJ1-1, with D perhaps TRBD1 (5 bases). CDR1 is SGHVS and CDR2 is FNYEAQ in the germline V gene. The V and J ends lost 0 bases and 5 bases respectively, with 13 bases between them. CDR3 length: 15 amino acids. As DNA, the CDR3 is TGTGCCAGCAGCTTAGCGTCCCGGGGGGGTACTGAAGCTTTCTTT. It yields the protein CASSLASRGGTEAFF.

There are many counts of this clonotype. This sequence joins TRBV7-9 and TRBJ2-2, with TRBD2 as a possible D gene (5 bases). Trimming took 0 bases from V and 6 from J, leaving 8 bases between them. This CDR3 has 14 residues. Per germline, CDR1 SEHNR and CDR2 FQNEAQ (reference sequence). The CDR3 DNA reads TGTGCCAGCAGCTTAGCGGGGAGATCCGGGGAGCTGTTTTTT. Encoded protein: CASSLAGRSGELFF.

The J gene is TRBJ2-1, the V gene TRBV7-8; TRBD1 agrees at 8 bases. CDR3 length: 17 amino acids. V lost 5 bases, J lost 0 bases, and 9 bases stayed unmatched. Germline assignment: CDR1 SGHVS and CDR2 FQNEAQ. The CDR3 nucleotides read TGTGCCAGCAGCGGCAGGGACAGGCCCTTCTCCTACAATGAGCAGTTCTTC. Encoded protein: CASSGRDRPFSYNEQFF.

This clonotype was seen at least ten times. This chain joins TRBV5-1 and TRBJ2-1; 15 nucleotides agree with TRBD2. The CDR3 runs 15 residues. Germline V lookup: CDR1 SGHRS, CDR2 YFSETQ. Germline trimming cut 0 bases from V and 10 bases from J; bases unmatched to any gene: 2. This CDR3 is CASSLGTSGRGEQFF. The CDR3 DNA reads as TGCGCCAGCAGCTTGGGGACTAGCGGGAGGGGAGAGCAGTTCTTC.

The chain carries TRBV7-6 and TRBJ1-5; D remains unclear. The CDR3 runs 13 residues. The V gene's germline CDR1 is SGHVS and CDR2 FNYEAQ. V was trimmed by 5 bases and J by 1 base, leaving 6 bases between them. CDR3 nucleotides: TGTGCCAGCAGCCGGGAGAGCAATCAGCCCCAGCATTTT. Translating gives CASSRESNQPQHF.

The sample holds many counts of this clonotype. The CDR3: CATSGGLADAHDTQYF. CDR3 sequence (DNA): TGTGCCACCAGTGGGGGACTAGCCGATGCACACGATACGCAGTATTTT. The chain couples TRBV24-1 to TRBJ2-3; 9 positions agree with TRBD2. The CDR3 runs 16 residues. Germline V CDR1 and CDR2: KGHDR, SFDVKD. V trimming: 5 bases; J trimming: 6 bases; junction bases outside the gene matches: 11.